What follows is one TCR beta chain and its context. This clone was picked up a small number of times. What antigen it recognizes has not been identified. No clone much larger than this one lies a single base away; base qualities are absent. The sample comes from a study of cytomegalovirus exposure and HLA in healthy donors (dated by TCRdb to 2015 to 2018). Broadly, across the study: In an earlier analysis of 550 to 750 of the donors, approximately 300 Gb of sequence data and 90 million to 130 million unique TCR beta sequences from approximately 180 million T cells were reported. Typing coverage varied by locus: about 620-640 donors for A, B, C, DRB1 and DQB1; roughly 510 for DQA1; approximately 570 for DPA1; roughly 450 for DPB1. The genetic ancestry cluster associated with self-reported Caucasian donors included around four fifths of the roughly 390 genotyped donors. The study used immunosequencing to profile the T cell repertoires of 666 subjects and linked those repertoires to cytomegalovirus serostatus. To predict cytomegalovirus infection status, the study combined high-throughput TCR immunosequencing, statistical association of individual TCRs with disease status, and machine learning. Across approximately 420 genotyped donors of the cohort, an average of about 200,000 unique TCR beta nucleotide sequences per donor were sequenced, and roughly 20% of those sequences were non-productive. The study aimed to test whether cataloging public T cell receptors could reveal signatures of past pathogen exposure. In the later analysis, no new phenotypic data were used to find candidate immune exposures; instead, reliance was placed on TCR beta sequences and their occurrence across donors. To decide whether each TCR beta V gene segment behaved as functional or pseudogenic, an earlier analysis of approximately 600 of the donors relied on high-throughput TCR beta sequencing. Five DR-DQ haplotypes were treated as single units for association and clustering because of strong linkage in the cohort. A later analysis re-analyzed previously published TCR beta repertoires from 666 donors and added high-resolution HLA genotyping to study TCR occurrence patterns. Approximately 300 gigabases of sequencing data and 91 million or so unique TCR sequences made up an early release that covered several hundred HLA-typed donors. Class I and class II HLA loci were covered by the typing at four-digit resolution. Donor age, sex, ethnicity and CMV serostatus were compiled together with the repertoire data. A later genetic analysis used genome-wide SNP genotypes for about 60% of the roughly 700 donors, treating that subset as a discovery cohort. Besides the first cohort of roughly 640 subjects, a separate validation cohort made up of over 95 different subjects was used. Every repertoire in the discovery cohort had been generated on one and the same sequencing platform. What the study reported, not specific to this receptor: Immune exposure information for the cohort was limited to CMV serostatus. According to the authors, the approach could potentially be generalized to other disease states and immunological phenotypes. In a later analysis, HLA-associated TCR beta chains were found to be more clonally expanded and to have lower generation probabilities than equally common non-associated chains. A later genetic analysis reported fewer N-insertions in productive TCRs among donors in an Asian-associated ancestry cluster than the roughly 720-donor mean. The cohort was sequenced for TCR beta chains only, and without alpha or paired-chain data the features that could be detected were limited. Specific HLA alleles were associated with 16,951 TCR beta sequences at a false discovery rate of 0.05 in a later analysis. Most TCR sequences were seen in very few donors, while some public TCRs were found in many individuals. Correlated functional status among segregating V segments might reflect linkage disequilibrium, but an unknown experimental factor could not be ruled out. The study gave a list of over 150 TCR beta chains associated with cytomegalovirus. Because HLA typing was unavailable for some donors at each locus, only the typed subset was used in association tests. A later genetic analysis associated a missense DCLRE1C variant with V-gene and J-gene trimming of TCR beta chains, and an independent cohort replicated the association. In both the original and validation cohorts, the classifier was reported to diagnose cytomegalovirus status with high specificity and sensitivity. A later analysis reported that several top co-occurrence clusters appeared linked to parvovirus B19, influenza, CMV and Epstein-Barr virus. The earlier analysis of 587 of the donors excluded 15 to 20 rarely observed V segments, including chromosome 9 orphons, because counts were too low. Some IMGT-functional V segments, including TRBV6-2 and TRBV6-3, could not be distinguished by the 87-base-pair reads and were therefore excluded. According to a later analysis, most CMV-associated TCR beta chains appeared to be HLA-restricted, and the HLA associations seemed to be driven largely by CMV exposure. The sequencing pipeline was judged likely to have produced a cluster of highly shared sequence variants as a technical artifact. When HLA alleles, especially DR and DQ, strongly co-occurred, attributing TCR associations to individual alleles was difficult. Broadly in line with IMGT annotations, most TCR beta V segments showed up in productive rearrangements about 87% or about 30% of the time in an earlier analysis of under 700 of the donors. Sequencing depth was assumed to be roughly uniform across donors in the presence/absence analyses, though that assumption may not hold. A few of the identified cytomegalovirus-associated TCR beta chains were confirmed in vitro to be specific for cytomegalovirus antigens. A later analysis found that TCR association rates varied across HLA loci, with DRB1 alleles showing the most associated TCRs and HLA-C alleles the fewest. A further reported finding was that TCR beta sequences accurately predicted the HLA-A and HLA-B alleles for most subjects in the first cohort.

Including the terminal cysteine and phenylalanine, the CDR3 comprises 14 residues. Here the CDR3 DNA is all that survives: 42 bases in frame from base 1. V trim: 4 bases; J trim: 4 bases; unmatched bases: 3. Via the germline V gene, CDR1 is ENHRY and CDR2 SYGVKD. In total, just over 650 healthy bone marrow donors made up the cohort. At the time of sampling, every cohort member was nominally healthy, though immune exposures that went unrecorded were likely present. The donor was CMV seronegative and belonged to the group of over 350 seronegative cohort members. Every donor gave a peripheral blood sample, and the peripheral blood mononuclear cells from that sample were used for TCR beta sequencing. The Qiagen DNeasy Blood Extraction Kit was used to extract genomic DNA from the blood cell samples. Receptors were amplified or captured by the immunoSEQ multiplex PCR assay. The multiplex PCR relied on a mix of 60 forward primers for TCR Vbeta segments and 13 reverse primers for TCR Jbeta segments. The CDR3 region of rearranged TCR beta genes was amplified from genomic DNA with a multiplex PCR assay. Amplified TCR beta libraries were sequenced as 87-base-pair reads on the Illumina HiSeq System. The published analysis was carried out like this. A later analysis tallied 75 million to 95 million unique TCR beta chains across the 666 repertoires, and about 12 million of those chains were shared by two or more donors. Raw reads were error-corrected and collapsed into unique sequences by a nearest-neighbor algorithm in which closely related sequences were merged to remove PCR and sequencing errors. CDR3 sequences were aligned to IMGT reference sequences to assign V, D and J gene segments. For a sequence to be retained, a match of at least six nucleotides was required to both a V gene segment and a J gene segment. Rearrangements were classified as productive when the CDR3 lacked stop codons and remained in frame with V and J, and all other rearrangements were classified as non-productive. CDR3 was defined by IMGT convention, running from the second conserved V-encoded cysteine to the conserved J-encoded phenylalanine. The earlier analysis of about 620 of the donors excluded sequences that lacked an unambiguous match to a single V gene segment. An earlier analysis of around 600 of the donors classified V segments as functional when productive rearrangements were above 56.7% and as segregating when the standard deviation between donors was above 5%. A statistical classification framework was built for diagnosing cytomegalovirus status from the catalog of TCR beta chain sequences. In a later analysis, TCR nucleotide sequences were compared against IMGT/GENE-DB human TR gene sequences so that V and J genes could be assigned. Using the TCRdist pipeline, a later analysis assigned CDR3 sequences along with most-parsimonious VDJ recombination scenarios. A later analysis defined each TCR beta chain by its CDR3 amino acid sequence plus V-gene family, and excluded reads lacking a unique V-gene family. To address suspected cross-contamination and a sequencing artifact, a later analysis removed 592 highly shared, low-generation-probability nucleotide sequences. In a later analysis, a clonal expansion index was calculated for each public chain from normalized within-repertoire ranks of inferred template counts. A later analysis computed generation probabilities with a VDJ recombination model fitted to out-of-frame rearrangements, and checked the results against IGoR. In a later analysis, hypergeometric tests were used to score TCR-TCR, TCR-HLA and TCR-CMV co-occurrence, with a repertoire-size bias correction applied to TCR pairs. To estimate false discovery rates, a later analysis permuted the HLA or CMV assignments 20 times. A later analysis grouped co-occurring TCRs with DBSCAN, adding TCRdist sequence similarity when clustering within HLA-allele-positive subsets. For co-occurrence clustering, repertoires with fewer than 30,000 or more than 120,000 public chains were excluded, along with 5 or 6 repertoires with anomalous nucleotide sharing. This immuneACCESS table, as held by TCRdb, lists in-frame sequences with V and J called but not all clones. Of the missing ones, under half trace to an unresolved V gene in checked studies; the others have no known cause. V, J and clone size derive from that table, while D and trimming were established from the DNA sequence. Counted in this sample were around 170,000 clones; 71% of them appeared once. About 1.6% of the sample is held by the ten biggest clonotypes.

The sequence is built from TRBV10-3 and TRBJ1-5; 8 bases in the junction line up with TRBD1. This TCR derives from a girl aged 10-17 years in good health and CMV-seronegative. Sequences were obtained from PBMCs. The encoded CDR3 is CAISGTGLNQPQHF. The DNA sequence reads TGTGCCATCAGTGGGACAGGGCTTAATCAGCCCCAGCATTTT.